The source of this T cell receptor (beta chain) is a study of HIV-infected patients and healthy controls. Study-level points and caveats: MAIT alpha-chain CDR3s were frequent in healthy controls, depleted in HIV+. With just sixteen HIV-infected individuals processed, the findings' generality was considered strongly limited.

This clonotype was observed many times. Its antigen is unidentified. cDNA was made from approximately 0.55 ug RNA using alpha and beta constant primers. Separate chain-specific third strand synthesis with multiplexing indices produced the alpha and beta libraries. A 5' RACE adapter with a random hexamer and the SP2 primer site was joined to cDNA. Each molecule carried a 12-nucleotide identifier made of two joined random hexamers added before amplification. TCRdb reprocessed the 5' RACE reads via MiXCR and lists one record per CDR3 protein. Of about 11,000 distinct CDR3 sequences in the sample, roughly 5% were seen once. The V end was cut by 3 bases, the J end by 5 bases, with 7 bases between. The CDR3 is made up of 11 amino acids. Per the germline V gene, CDR1 is GTSNPN and CDR2 is SVGIG (reference sequence). Whole blood was used without fractionation, so all unsorted peripheral T cells were included.

This sequence joins TRBV30 and TRBJ1-1, with D unresolved. The TCR comes from an adult in good health. The specimen was blood. The CDR3 region has the DNA TGTGCCTGGAGCCGGAAGACTGAAGCTTTCTTT. Its translation is CAWSRKTEAFF.